This T cell receptor (beta chain) was recovered during a study of beta chain features in type 1 diabetes. The germline V gene encodes CDR1 SNHLY and CDR2 FYNNEI. V lost 3 bases and J lost 4, with 5 bases in between. This CDR3 comprises 12 residues. The study reverse transcribed the entire isolated RNA, so it sequenced expressed TCRB transcripts. An average roughly 3.3 million reads came from naive, central memory and regulatory T cell samples. Libraries were prepared by immunoSEQ multiplex PCR; TCRdb keeps only in-frame clonotypes and omits some of them. The sample includes 300,000 or so clones, around 8% of them seen just once. This clone was counted between two and nine times.

The chain joins TRBV2 to TRBJ2-3; no reliable D call. The specimen was central memory CD4+ T cells from blood. The TCR comes from a woman under 30 in good health. CDR3 protein: CASSEVPDTQYF. CDR3 coding DNA: TGTGCCAGCAGTGAGGTACCAGATACGCAGTATTTT.